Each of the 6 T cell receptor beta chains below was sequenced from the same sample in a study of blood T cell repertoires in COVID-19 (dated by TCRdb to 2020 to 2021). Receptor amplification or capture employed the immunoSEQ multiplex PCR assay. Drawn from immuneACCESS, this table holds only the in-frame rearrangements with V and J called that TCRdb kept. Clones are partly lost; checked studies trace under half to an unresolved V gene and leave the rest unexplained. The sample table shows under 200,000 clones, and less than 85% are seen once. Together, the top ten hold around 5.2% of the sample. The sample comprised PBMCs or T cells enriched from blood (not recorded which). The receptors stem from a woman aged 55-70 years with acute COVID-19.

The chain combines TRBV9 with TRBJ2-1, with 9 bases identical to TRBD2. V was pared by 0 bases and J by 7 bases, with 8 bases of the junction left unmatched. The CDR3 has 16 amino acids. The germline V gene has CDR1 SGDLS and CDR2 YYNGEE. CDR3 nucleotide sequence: TGTGCCAGCAGCGTAGCGGGGGGCGGGAGGGCTAATGAGCAGTTCTTC. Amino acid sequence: CASSVAGGGRANEQFF.

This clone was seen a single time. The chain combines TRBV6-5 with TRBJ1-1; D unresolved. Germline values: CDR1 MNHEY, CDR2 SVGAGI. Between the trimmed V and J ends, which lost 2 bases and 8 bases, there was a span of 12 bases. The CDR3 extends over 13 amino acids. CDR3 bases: TGTGCCAGCAGTTACCTCGAACATTCGGAAGCTTTCTTT. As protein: CASSYLEHSEAFF.

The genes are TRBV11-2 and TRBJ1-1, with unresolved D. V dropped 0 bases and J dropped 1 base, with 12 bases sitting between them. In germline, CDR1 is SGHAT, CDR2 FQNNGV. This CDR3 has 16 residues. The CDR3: CASSLESWQRNTEAFF. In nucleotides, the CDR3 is TGTGCCAGCAGCTTAGAGAGTTGGCAGCGGAACACTGAAGCTTTCTTT.

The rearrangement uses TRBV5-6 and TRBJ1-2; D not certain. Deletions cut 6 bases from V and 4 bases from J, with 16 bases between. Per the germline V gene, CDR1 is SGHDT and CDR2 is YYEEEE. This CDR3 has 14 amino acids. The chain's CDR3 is CASTNPPRVYGYTF. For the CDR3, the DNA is TGTGCCAGCACCAACCCCCCGCGGGTCTATGGCTACACCTTC.

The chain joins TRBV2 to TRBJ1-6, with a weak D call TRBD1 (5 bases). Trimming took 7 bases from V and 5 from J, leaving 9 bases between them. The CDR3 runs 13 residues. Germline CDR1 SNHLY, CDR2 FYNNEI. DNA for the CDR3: TGTGCCAGCACCACAGGTCATAATTCACCCCTCCACTTT. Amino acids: CASTTGHNSPLHF.

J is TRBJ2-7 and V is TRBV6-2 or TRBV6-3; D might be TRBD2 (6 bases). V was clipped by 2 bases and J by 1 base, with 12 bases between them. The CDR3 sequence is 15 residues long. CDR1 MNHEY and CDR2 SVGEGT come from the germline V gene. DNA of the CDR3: TGTGCCAGCAGTTACGGCGGGATGGGGTCCTACGAGCAGTACTTC. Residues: CASSYGGMGSYEQYF.